This TCR beta chain was identified in a study of blood T cell repertoires in COVID-19. This clone came up a few times. The CDR3 sequence is 14 residues long. The V end was cut by 4 bases, the J end by 6 bases, with 15 bases between. In germline, CDR1 is SGHTA, CDR2 FQGNSA. The data were produced by immunoSEQ multiplex PCR, yet TCRdb's version contains in-frame clones alone and is incomplete. This sample has about 200,000 clones, with roughly four fifths found just once. The source material was PBMCs or T cells enriched from blood (not recorded which). The chain has TRBV7-2 and TRBJ1-2; D call uncertain. This clonotype was obtained from a man aged 35 to 55 who had recovered from COVID-19. The chain's CDR3 is CASSSLSGVDGYTF. The CDR3 DNA sequence: TGTGCCAGCAGCTCCTTATCGGGTGTAGATGGCTACACCTTC.